This T cell receptor beta chain was documented in a study of blood T cell repertoires in COVID-19. As handled by the study authors: Estimated nucleated cell counts came from reference gene primer amplification. The data were produced by immunoSEQ multiplex PCR, yet TCRdb's version contains in-frame clones alone and is incomplete. The V and J calls and clone size come from that table; D and trimming were worked out from the DNA. The sample lists some 250,000 clones, approximately 84% occurring once. The CDR3 loop spans 16 amino acids. Trimming took off 2 bases at V and 5 bases at J, with 15 bases between the two ends. CDR1 ENHRY and CDR2 SYGVKD come from the germline V gene.

The TCR sequence derives from a woman in her thirties or forties with acute COVID-19. The sequencing sample was made of PBMCs or T cells enriched from blood (not recorded which). The chain recombines TRBV10-3 with TRBJ2-2, with D possibly being TRBD1 (5 bases). CDR3 protein: CAISERQGGKTGELFF. The CDR3 DNA follows: TGTGCCATCAGTGAGAGGCAGGGTGGAAAGACCGGGGAGCTGTTTTTT.